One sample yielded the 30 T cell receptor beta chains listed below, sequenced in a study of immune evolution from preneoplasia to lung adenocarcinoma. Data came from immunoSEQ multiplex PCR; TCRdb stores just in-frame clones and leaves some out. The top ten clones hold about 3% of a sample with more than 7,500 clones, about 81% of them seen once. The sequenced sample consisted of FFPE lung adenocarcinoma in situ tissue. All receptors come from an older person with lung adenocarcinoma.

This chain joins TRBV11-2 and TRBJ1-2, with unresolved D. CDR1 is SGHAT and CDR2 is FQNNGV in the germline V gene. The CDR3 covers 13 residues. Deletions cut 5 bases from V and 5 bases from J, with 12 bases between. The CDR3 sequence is CASSDPALYGYTF. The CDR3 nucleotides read TGTGCCAGCAGCGACCCAGCGCTTTATGGCTACACCTTC.

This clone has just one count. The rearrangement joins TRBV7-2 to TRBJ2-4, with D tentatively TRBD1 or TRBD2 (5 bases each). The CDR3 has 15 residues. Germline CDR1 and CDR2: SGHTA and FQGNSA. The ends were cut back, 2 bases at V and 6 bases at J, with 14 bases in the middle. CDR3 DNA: TGTGCCAGCAGCTTATGGGGGTTTACGGGAAACATTCAGTACTTC. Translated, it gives CASSLWGFTGNIQYF.

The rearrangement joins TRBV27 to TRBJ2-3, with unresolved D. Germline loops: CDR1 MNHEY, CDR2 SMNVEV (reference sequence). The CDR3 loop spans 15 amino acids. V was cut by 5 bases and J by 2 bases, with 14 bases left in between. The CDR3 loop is CASSTPDKYTDTQYF. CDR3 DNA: TGTGCCAGCAGTACGCCCGACAAATACACAGATACGCAGTATTTT.

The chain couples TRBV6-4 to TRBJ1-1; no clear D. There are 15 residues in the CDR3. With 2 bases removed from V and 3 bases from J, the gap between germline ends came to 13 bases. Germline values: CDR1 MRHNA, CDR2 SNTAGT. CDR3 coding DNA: TGTGCCAGCAGTGACCCGCCGGCCGGGGACACTGAAGCTTTCTTT. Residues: CASSDPPAGDTEAFF.

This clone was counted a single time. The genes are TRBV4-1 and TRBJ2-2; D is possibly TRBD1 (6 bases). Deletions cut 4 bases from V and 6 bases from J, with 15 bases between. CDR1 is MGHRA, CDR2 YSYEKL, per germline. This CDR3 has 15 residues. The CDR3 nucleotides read TGCGCCAGCAGCCGAACAGGGTCCCGGGCCGGGGAGCTGTTTTTT. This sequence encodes CASSRTGSRAGELFF.

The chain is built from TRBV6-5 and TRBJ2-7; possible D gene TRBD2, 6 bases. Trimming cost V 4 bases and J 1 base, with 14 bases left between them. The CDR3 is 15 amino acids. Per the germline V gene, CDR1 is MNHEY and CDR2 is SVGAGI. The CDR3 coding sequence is TGTGCCAGCAGTTCGCGCGGGACGGCGTCCTACGAGCAGTACTTC. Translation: CASSSRGTASYEQYF.

The CDR3 region is CASSLAGGRGHNSPLHF. The CDR3 nucleotides are TGTGCCAGCAGCTTGGCCGGGGGGCGAGGGCATAATTCACCCCTCCACTTT. V and J are TRBV5-5 and TRBJ1-6, with D possibly TRBD1 on 6 matching bases. V dropped 0 bases and J dropped 5 bases, with 15 bases sitting between them. Germline V lookup: CDR1 SGHKS, CDR2 YYEKEE (reference sequence). This CDR3 is built from 17 residues. The full variable domain, rest sourced from reference TRBV5-5 and TRBJ1-6, is DAGVTQSPTHLIKTRGQQVTLRCSPISGHKSVSWYQQVLGQGPQFIFQYYEKEERGRGNFPDRFSARQFPNYSSELNVNALLLGDSALYLCASSLAGGRGHNSPLHFGNGTRLTVT.

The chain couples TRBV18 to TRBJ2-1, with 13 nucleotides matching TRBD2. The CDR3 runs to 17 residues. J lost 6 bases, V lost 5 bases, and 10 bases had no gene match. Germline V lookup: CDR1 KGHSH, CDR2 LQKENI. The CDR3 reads CASSSRRTSGSGNEQFF. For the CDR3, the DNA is TGTGCCAGCTCATCCAGGAGGACTAGCGGGAGTGGCAATGAGCAGTTCTTC.

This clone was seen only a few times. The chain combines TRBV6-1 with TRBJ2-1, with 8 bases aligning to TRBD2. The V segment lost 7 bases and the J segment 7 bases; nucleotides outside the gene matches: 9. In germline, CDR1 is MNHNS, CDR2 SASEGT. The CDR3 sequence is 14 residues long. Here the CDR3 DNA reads TGTGCCAGCACCTTCGAAGCGGGGGTAAATGAGCAGTTCTTC. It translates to CASTFEAGVNEQFF.

This chain's CDR3 is CAIRGTGSDLEGYTF. The CDR3 DNA reads TGTGCCATCAGGGGGACAGGGTCTGACCTAGAGGGCTACACCTTC. This rearrangement joins TRBV10-3 to TRBJ1-2, with 9 bases that match TRBD1. This CDR3 is built from 15 residues. CDR1 and CDR2 (germline): ENHRY, SYGVKD. The junction had 13 bases not matched to a gene; V was cut back by 6 bases and J by 8 bases.

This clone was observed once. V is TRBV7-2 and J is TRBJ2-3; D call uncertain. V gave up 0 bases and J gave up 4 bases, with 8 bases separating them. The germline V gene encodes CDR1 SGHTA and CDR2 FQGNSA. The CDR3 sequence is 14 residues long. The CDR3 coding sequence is TGTGCCAGCAGCTTAGCCCTTAGTGCAGATACGCAGTATTTT. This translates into CASSLALSADTQYF.

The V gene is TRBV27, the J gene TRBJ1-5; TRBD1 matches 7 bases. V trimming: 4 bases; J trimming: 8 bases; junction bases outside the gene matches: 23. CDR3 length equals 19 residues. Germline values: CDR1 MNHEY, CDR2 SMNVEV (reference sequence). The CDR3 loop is CASSSRDSRRFWAREPQHF. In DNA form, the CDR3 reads TGTGCCAGCAGTTCCCGGGACAGTAGAAGGTTTTGGGCCCGGGAGCCCCAGCATTTT.

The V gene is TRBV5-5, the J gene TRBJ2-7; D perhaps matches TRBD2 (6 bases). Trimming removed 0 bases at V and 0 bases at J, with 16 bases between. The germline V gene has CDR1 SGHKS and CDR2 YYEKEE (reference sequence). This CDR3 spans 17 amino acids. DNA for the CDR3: TGTGCCAGCAGCTTGGCCCCCTTTCCCGGGAGCTCCTACGAGCAGTACTTC. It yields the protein CASSLAPFPGSSYEQYF. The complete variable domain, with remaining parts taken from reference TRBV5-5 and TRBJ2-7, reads DAGVTQSPTHLIKTRGQQVTLRCSPISGHKSVSWYQQVLGQGPQFIFQYYEKEERGRGNFPDRFSARQFPNYSSELNVNALLLGDSALYLCASSLAPFPGSSYEQYFGPGTRLTVT.

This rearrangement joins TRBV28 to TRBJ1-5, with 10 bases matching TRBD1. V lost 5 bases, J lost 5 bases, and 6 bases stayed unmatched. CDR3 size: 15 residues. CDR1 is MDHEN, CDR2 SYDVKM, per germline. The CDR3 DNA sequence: TGTGCCAGCAGTCCCTGGACAGGGGGGTATCAGCCCCAGCATTTT. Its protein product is CASSPWTGGYQPQHF.

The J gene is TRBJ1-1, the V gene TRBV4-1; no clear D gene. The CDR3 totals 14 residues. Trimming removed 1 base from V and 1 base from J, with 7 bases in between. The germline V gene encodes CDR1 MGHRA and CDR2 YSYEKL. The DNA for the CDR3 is TGCGCCAGCAGCCAAGTAGGAAGGAACACTGAAGCTTTCTTT. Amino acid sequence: CASSQVGRNTEAFF.

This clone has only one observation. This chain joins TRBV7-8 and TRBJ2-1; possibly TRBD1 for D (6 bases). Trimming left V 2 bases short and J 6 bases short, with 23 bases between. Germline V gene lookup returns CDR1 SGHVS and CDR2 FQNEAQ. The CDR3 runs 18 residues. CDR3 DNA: TGTGCCAGCAGCTTAAGGTTCTTGGGGGCAGGGGAAAGCAATGAGCAGTTCTTC. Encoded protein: CASSLRFLGAGESNEQFF. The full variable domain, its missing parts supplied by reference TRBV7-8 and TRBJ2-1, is GAGVSQSPRYKVAKRGQDVALRCDPISGHVSLFWYQQALGQGPEFLTYFQNEAQLDKSGLPSDRFFAERPEGSVSTLKIQRTQQEDSAVYLCASSLRFLGAGESNEQFFGPGTRLTVL.

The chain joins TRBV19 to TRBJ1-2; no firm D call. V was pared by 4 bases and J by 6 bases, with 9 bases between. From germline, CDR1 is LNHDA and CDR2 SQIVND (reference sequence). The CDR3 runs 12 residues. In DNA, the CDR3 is TGTGCCAGTAGTAATTTGAAGAATGGCTACACCTTC. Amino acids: CASSNLKNGYTF.

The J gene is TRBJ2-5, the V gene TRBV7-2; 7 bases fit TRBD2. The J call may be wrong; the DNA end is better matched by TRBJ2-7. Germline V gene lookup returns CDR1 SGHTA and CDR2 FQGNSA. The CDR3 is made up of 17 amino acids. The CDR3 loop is CASSLGLQRGGSYEQYF. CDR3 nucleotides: TGTGCCAGCAGCTTAGGGCTCCAGCGGGGCGGCTCCTACGAGCAGTACTTC.

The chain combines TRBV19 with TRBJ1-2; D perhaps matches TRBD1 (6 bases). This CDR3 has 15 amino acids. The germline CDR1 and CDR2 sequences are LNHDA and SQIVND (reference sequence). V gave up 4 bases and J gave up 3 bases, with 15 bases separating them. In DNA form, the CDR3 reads TGTGCCAGTAGTAGGGGGGGCACGCGGCACTATGGCTACACCTTC. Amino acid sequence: CASSRGGTRHYGYTF.

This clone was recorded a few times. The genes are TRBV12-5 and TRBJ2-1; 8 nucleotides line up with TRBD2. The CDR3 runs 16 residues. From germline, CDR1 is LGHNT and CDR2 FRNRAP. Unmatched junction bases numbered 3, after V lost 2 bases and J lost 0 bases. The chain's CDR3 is CASGLRSGSSYNEQFF. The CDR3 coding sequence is TGTGCTAGTGGTTTGAGGAGCGGGAGCTCCTACAATGAGCAGTTCTTC.

The CDR3 spells CASSGTGAGYGYTF. CDR3 in DNA: TGTGCCAGCAGCGGAACAGGGGCCGGCTATGGCTACACCTTC. J is TRBJ1-2 and V is TRBV28, with 7 bases that match TRBD1. V was pared by 6 bases and J by 4 bases, with 8 bases of the junction left unmatched. Germline V CDR1 and CDR2: MDHEN, SYDVKM. The length of the CDR3 is 14 residues.

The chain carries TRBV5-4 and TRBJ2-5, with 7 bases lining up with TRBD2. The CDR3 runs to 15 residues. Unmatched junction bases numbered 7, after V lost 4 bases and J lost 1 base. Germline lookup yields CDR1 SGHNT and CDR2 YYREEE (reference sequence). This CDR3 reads CASSPRGVGQETQYF. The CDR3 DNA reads TGTGCCAGCAGCCCCCGGGGGGTGGGCCAAGAGACCCAGTACTTC.

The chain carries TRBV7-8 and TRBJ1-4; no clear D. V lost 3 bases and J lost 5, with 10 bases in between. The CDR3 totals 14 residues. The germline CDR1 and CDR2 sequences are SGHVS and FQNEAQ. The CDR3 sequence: CASSLPWENEKLFF. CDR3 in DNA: TGTGCCAGCAGCTTGCCCTGGGAGAATGAAAAACTGTTTTTT.

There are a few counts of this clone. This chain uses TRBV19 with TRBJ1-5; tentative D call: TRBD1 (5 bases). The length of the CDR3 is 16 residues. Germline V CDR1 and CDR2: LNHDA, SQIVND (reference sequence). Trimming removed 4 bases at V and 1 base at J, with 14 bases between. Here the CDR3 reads CASSRGGTPSNQPQHF. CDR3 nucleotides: TGTGCCAGTAGTAGGGGGGGGACCCCAAGCAATCAGCCCCAGCATTTT. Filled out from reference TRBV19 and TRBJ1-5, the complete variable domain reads DGGITQSPKYLFRKEGQNVTLSCEQNLNHDAMYWYRQDPGQGLRLIYYSQIVNDFQKGDIAEGYSVSREKKESFPLTVTSAQKNPTAFYLCASSRGGTPSNQPQHFGDGTRLSIL.

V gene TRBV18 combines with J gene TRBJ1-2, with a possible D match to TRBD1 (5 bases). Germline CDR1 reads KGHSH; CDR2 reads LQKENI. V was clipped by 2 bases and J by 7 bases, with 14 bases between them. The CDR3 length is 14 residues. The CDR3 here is CASSPIRESFGYTF. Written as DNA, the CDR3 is TGTGCCAGCTCACCAATCAGGGAGAGTTTTGGCTACACCTTC.

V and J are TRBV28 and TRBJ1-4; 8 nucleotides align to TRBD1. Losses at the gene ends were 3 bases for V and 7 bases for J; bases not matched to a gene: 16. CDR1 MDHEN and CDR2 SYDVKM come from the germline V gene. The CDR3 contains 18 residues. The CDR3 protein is CASSLRGGGQVFSEKLFF. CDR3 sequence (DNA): TGTGCCAGCAGTTTGCGGGGCGGGGGACAGGTCTTCAGTGAAAAACTGTTTTTT.

CDR3 sequence: CASNPPGTGANVLTF. The DNA of the CDR3 is TGTGCCAGTAACCCCCCCGGGACTGGGGCCAACGTCCTGACTTTC. The chain joins TRBV19 to TRBJ2-6, with D perhaps TRBD2 (5 bases). The germline V gene encodes CDR1 LNHDA and CDR2 SQIVND (reference sequence). The CDR3 extends over 15 amino acids. Trimming pared 7 bases from V and 2 bases from J, leaving 12 bases between.

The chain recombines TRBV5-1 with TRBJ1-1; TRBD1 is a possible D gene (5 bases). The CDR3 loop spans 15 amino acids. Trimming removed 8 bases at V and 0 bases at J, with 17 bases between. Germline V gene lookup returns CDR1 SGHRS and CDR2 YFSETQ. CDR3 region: CASVPGPGMNTEAFF. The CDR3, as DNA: TGCGCCAGTGTACCGGGACCTGGGATGAACACTGAAGCTTTCTTT.

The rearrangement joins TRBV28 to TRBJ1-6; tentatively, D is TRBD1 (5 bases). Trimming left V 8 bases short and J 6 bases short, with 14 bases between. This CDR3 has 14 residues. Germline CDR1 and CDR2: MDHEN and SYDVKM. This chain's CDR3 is CASGSAGINSPLHF. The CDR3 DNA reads TGTGCCAGCGGAAGCGCAGGGATTAATTCACCCCTCCACTTT.

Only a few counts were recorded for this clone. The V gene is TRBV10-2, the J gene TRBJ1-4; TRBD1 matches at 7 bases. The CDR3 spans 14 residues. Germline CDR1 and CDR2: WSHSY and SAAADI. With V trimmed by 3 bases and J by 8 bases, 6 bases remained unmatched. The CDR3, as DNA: TGCGCCAGCAGTGAAGGGGGGACAGCCGAAAAACTGTTTTTT. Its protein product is CASSEGGTAEKLFF.